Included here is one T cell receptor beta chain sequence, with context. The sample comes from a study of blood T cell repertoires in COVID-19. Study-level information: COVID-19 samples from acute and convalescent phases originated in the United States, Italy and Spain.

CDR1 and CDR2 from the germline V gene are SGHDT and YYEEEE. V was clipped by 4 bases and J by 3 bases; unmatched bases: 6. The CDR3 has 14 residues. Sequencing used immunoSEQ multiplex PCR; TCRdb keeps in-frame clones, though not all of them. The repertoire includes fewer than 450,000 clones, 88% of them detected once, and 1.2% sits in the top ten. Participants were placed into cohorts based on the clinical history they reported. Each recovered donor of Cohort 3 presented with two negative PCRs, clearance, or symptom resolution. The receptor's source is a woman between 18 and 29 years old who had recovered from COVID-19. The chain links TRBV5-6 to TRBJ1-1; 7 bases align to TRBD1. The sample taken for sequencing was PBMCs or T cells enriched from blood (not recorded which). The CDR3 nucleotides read TGTGCCAGCAGCCCCACAGGGGTTTACACTGAAGCTTTCTTT. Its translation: CASSPTGVYTEAFF.